The rows below give T cell receptor beta chains drawn from one sample of a study of blood T cell repertoires in COVID-19. Repertoires were generated with immunoSEQ multiplex PCR, while TCRdb's copy carries only in-frame clones and drops some. Of about 200,000 clones in the sample, 70% to 90% were seen once. The sample was peripheral blood. These receptors came from a woman in her sixties or seventies with acute or convalescent COVID-19. The CDR3 runs from the conserved cysteine through the conserved F or W. D genes are given only for firm matches. Not every row has a clone size; where given, it reads once, few, many or a size class.

abundance: -; j_gene: TRBJ1-2; v_gene: TRBV10-2; d_gene: TRBD1; CDR3aa: CASTGTEANYGYTF; CDR3nt: TGCGCCAGCACTGGGACAGAAGCTAACTATGGCTACACCTTC
abundance: -; j_gene: TRBJ2-7; v_gene: TRBV4-3; d_gene: -; CDR3aa: CASSQTVQGSTHEQYF; CDR3nt: TGCGCCAGCAGCCAAACTGTACAGGGTTCGACCCACGAGCAGTACTTC
abundance: -; j_gene: TRBJ2-5; v_gene: TRBV29-1; d_gene: TRBD1; CDR3aa: CSFRTGTRETQYF; CDR3nt: TGCAGCTTTCGGACAGGGACGAGGGAGACCCAGTACTTC
abundance: -; j_gene: TRBJ2-1; v_gene: TRBV5-4; d_gene: TRBD2; CDR3aa: CASEASGAYNEQFF; CDR3nt: TGTGCCAGCGAGGCTAGCGGGGCATACAATGAGCAGTTCTTC
abundance: -; j_gene: TRBJ1-3; v_gene: TRBV18; d_gene: -; CDR3aa: CASSPYSPTQGYFGNTIYF; CDR3nt: TGTGCCAGCTCACCATATTCCCCGACACAGGGATACTTTGGAAACACCATATATTTT
abundance: once; j_gene: TRBJ2-3; v_gene: TRBV3-1/TRBV3-2; d_gene: -; CDR3aa: CASSYESTDTQYF; CDR3nt: TGTGCCAGCAGCTACGAGAGCACAGATACGCAGTATTTT
abundance: -; j_gene: TRBJ2-3; v_gene: TRBV6-2/TRBV6-3; d_gene: TRBD2; CDR3aa: CASSYGAGRADTQYF; CDR3nt: TGTGCCAGCAGTTACGGAGCGGGGAGAGCAGATACGCAGTATTTT
abundance: -; j_gene: TRBJ2-3; v_gene: TRBV29-1; d_gene: -; CDR3aa: CSVDRRADTQYF; CDR3nt: TGCAGCGTTGACAGGAGGGCGGATACGCAGTATTTT
abundance: -; j_gene: TRBJ1-2; v_gene: TRBV18; d_gene: TRBD1; CDR3aa: CASSPLTGDYGYTF; CDR3nt: TGTGCCAGCTCGCCCCTGACAGGGGACTATGGCTACACCTTC
abundance: -; j_gene: TRBJ1-5; v_gene: TRBV2; d_gene: -; CDR3aa: CASSVFSNLNQPQHF; CDR3nt: TGTGCCAGCAGTGTTTTTTCAAACCTAAATCAGCCCCAGCATTTT
abundance: few; j_gene: TRBJ1-1; v_gene: TRBV7-9; d_gene: TRBD1; CDR3aa: CASSFRGQGEAFF; CDR3nt: TGTGCCAGCAGCTTTAGGGGGCAGGGTGAAGCTTTCTTT